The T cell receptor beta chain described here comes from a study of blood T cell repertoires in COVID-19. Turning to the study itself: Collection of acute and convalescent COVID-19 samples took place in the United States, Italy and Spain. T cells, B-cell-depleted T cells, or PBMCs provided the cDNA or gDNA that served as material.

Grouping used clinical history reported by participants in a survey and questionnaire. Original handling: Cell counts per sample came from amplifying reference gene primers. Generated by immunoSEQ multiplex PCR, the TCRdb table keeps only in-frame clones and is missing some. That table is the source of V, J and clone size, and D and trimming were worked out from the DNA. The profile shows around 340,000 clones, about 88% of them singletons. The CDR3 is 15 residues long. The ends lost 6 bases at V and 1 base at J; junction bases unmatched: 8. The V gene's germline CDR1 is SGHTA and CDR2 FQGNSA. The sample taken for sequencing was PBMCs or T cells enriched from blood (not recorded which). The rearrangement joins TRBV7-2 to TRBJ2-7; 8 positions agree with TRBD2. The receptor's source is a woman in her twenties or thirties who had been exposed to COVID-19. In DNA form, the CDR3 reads TGTGCCAGCAGTCGTATAGCGGGACCATCCTACGAGCAGTACTTC. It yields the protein CASSRIAGPSYEQYF.